This TCR beta chain derives from a study of T-cell memory formation after mild COVID-19. About the study: Clusters of TCRs were largely donor specific. General observations from the study: Later expanders leaned CD4+, whereas clones that contracted between day 15 and 85 were balanced CD4/CD8.

Trimming pared 4 bases from V and 8 bases from J, leaving 12 bases between. CDR3 length equals 12 residues. The germline V gene has CDR1 SGHRS and CDR2 YFSETQ. In the case of this clonotype: Its antigen is undetermined.

Via MiXCR, TCRdb re-called the 5' RACE reads, giving one row per CDR3 protein. The sample yields about 210,000 distinct CDR3 sequences, roughly a tenth seen once. The clonotype comes from a man between 18 and 29 years old who had mild COVID-19 (a few samples of this study predate the infection). Cell type and time point are not known. Specimen: PBMCs or a T cell subset sorted from them (not recorded which). The rearrangement links TRBV5-1 to TRBJ1-2, with a tentative D call TRBD1 (6 bases). The CDR3, as DNA: TGCGCCAGCAGCCCAGGACAGCGCGGCTACACCTTC. Translated: CASSPGQRGYTF. The full variable domain, completed using reference TRBV5-1 and TRBJ1-2, is KAGVTQTPRYLIKTRGQQVTLSCSPISGHRSVSWYQQTPGQGLQFLFEYFSETQRNKGNFPGRFSGRQFSNSRSEMNVSTLELGDSALYLCASSPGQRGYTFGSGTRLTVV.